This record covers a single TCR beta chain. The length of the CDR3 is 19 residues. V was pared by 5 bases and J by 7 bases, with 26 bases of the junction left unmatched. The germline CDR1 and CDR2 sequences are MNHEY and SMNVEV (reference sequence). The data were taken from a study of blood T cell repertoires in COVID-19. The overall study: Spain, Italy and the United States supplied samples that represented acute and convalescent COVID-19. Sources were T cells, B-cell-depleted T cells, or PBMCs; the material itself was cDNA or gDNA.

Authors' methods: Amplified reference gene primers provided the basis for estimating nucleated cell counts. Sequencing used immunoSEQ multiplex PCR; TCRdb keeps in-frame clones, though not all of them. V and J calls and clone size follow that table, whereas D and trimming were derived from the DNA. Of tens of thousands of clones listed, 84% are singletons. The J gene is TRBJ2-7, the V gene TRBV27; 7 bases map to TRBD2. Sample: peripheral blood. The TCR originated in a man aged 55 to 69 with acute or convalescent COVID-19. CDR3 protein: CASSLPRPSARWGGGEQYF. CDR3 DNA sequence: TGTGCCAGCAGTCTTCCCCGGCCCAGTGCGCGATGGGGGGGTGGGGAGCAGTACTTC.